The present T cell receptor (beta chain) was sequenced within a study of sequential checkpoint blockade in melanoma. Background on the study: Patients were randomized 1:1 to nivolumab-then-ipilimumab or ipilimumab-then-nivolumab first-line. After both sequences, patients received maintenance nivolumab.

Germline-derived CDR1 and CDR2 are SGDLS and YYNGEE. V lost 0 bases to trimming and J lost 3 bases; unmatched junction nucleotides: 3. The length of the CDR3 is 14 residues. Sequenced by immunoSEQ multiplex PCR; TCRdb stores in-frame clones only, minus some. The repertoire holds 30,000 to 45,000 clones, with about 88% as singletons. Treatment denoted: randomized to nivolumab then ipilimumab (arm A) or the reverse (arm B). None of the patients previously received DNA-damaging chemotherapy. Live CD3+CD8+ CD19− CD56− cells were sorted from PBMCs. This TCR was recovered from a human donor with melanoma. This sequence joins TRBV9 and TRBJ2-7, with 7 bases identical to TRBD1. The sample here was CD8+ T cells sorted from blood (inferred from file names), taken from a patient given nivolumab and ipilimumab in sequence. The CDR3 DNA follows: TGTGCCAGCAGCGTAGCTACAGGGGACTACGAGCAGTACTTC. It translates to CASSVATGDYEQYF.